These 2 T cell receptor beta chains were sequenced from one sample in a study of early T cells in non-severe SARS-CoV-2 infection. TCRdb reprocessed the 5' RACE reads via MiXCR and lists one record per CDR3 protein. Among 50,000 to 75,000 distinct CDR3 sequences listed, approximately 5.9% were seen once. Sequenced material: whole blood, taken at baseline. The receptor set was obtained from an adult who was a healthcare worker with PCR-confirmed SARS-CoV-2 infection or an uninfected control (not recorded which).

This clonotype was seen repeatedly, ten times or more. This rearrangement joins TRBV24-1 to TRBJ2-5, with a possible D match to TRBD1 (6 bases). V was pared by 8 bases and J by 2 bases, with 8 bases between. Germline V CDR1 and CDR2: KGHDR, SFDVKD. The CDR3 runs 12 residues. Here the CDR3 DNA reads TGTGCCACCAAAGACAGGCAAGAGACCCAGTACTTC. This codes for CATKDRQETQYF.

This clonotype was observed many times. This rearrangement joins TRBV20-1 to TRBJ2-7, with 8 bases lining up with TRBD2. Unmatched junction bases numbered 12, after V lost 3 bases and J lost 2 bases. Germline values: CDR1 DFQATT, CDR2 SNEGSKA (reference sequence). The CDR3 spans 16 residues. The CDR3: CSARFRGGRTTYEQYF. The DNA for the CDR3 is TGCAGTGCTAGGTTTCGCGGCGGGAGGACGACCTACGAGCAGTACTTC.